The count of the clone carrying this TCR beta chain is one. The antigen remains unidentified. Produced via immunoSEQ multiplex PCR; TCRdb's table is partial and in-frame only. Among 90,000 to 100,000 clones listed, almost 90% were seen once. This sample is part of a study of identifying expanded T cells in peripheral blood. General study results and limits: Over approximately two and four weeks, about 15 and 19 clones changed, versus approximately 1.2 between replicates. Across healthy donors, higher total template counts meant significantly greater two-week count variance.

Healthy donors had no documented immune events, such as infections, while sampled. The germline V and J ends were trimmed by 3 bases and 11 bases, with 22 bases remaining between them. The CDR3 loop spans 15 amino acids. Germline CDR1 reads SGHTS; CDR2 reads YDEGEE. The material sequenced was blood. The receptor's source is a person between 18 and 75 years old in good health. The chain couples TRBV5-8 to TRBJ2-3, with a weak D call TRBD1 (6 bases). The CDR3: CASSSQGPIRRMQYF. The CDR3 DNA sequence: TGTGCCAGCAGCTCTCAGGGGCCAATTCGGAGAATGCAGTATTTT.